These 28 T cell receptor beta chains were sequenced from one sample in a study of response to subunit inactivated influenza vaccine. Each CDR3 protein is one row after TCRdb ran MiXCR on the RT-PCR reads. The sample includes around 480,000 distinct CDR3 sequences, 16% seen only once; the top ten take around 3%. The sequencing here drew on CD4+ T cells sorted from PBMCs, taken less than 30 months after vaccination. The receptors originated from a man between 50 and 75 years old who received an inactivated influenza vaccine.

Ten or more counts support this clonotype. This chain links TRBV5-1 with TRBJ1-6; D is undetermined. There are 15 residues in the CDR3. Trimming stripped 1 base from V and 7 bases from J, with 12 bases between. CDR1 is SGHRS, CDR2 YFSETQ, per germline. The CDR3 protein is CASSLSAAFNSPLHF. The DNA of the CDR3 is TGCGCCAGCAGCTTGTCGGCGGCATTCAATTCACCCCTCCACTTT.

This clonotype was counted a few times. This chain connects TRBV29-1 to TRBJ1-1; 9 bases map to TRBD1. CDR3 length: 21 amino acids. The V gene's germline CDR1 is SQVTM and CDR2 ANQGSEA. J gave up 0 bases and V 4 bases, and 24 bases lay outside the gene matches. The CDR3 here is CSVVGTGTVKAHTRLNTEAFF. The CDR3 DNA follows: TGCAGCGTTGTGGGGACAGGGACGGTTAAGGCCCACACTAGATTGAACACTGAAGCTTTCTTT.

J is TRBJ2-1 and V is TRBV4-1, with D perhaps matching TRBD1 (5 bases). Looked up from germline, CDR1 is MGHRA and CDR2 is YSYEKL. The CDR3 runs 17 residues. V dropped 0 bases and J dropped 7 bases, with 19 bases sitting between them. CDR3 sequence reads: CASSQDPGAQGPNEQFF. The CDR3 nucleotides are TGCGCCAGCAGCCAAGATCCAGGTGCCCAGGGCCCTAATGAGCAGTTCTTC.

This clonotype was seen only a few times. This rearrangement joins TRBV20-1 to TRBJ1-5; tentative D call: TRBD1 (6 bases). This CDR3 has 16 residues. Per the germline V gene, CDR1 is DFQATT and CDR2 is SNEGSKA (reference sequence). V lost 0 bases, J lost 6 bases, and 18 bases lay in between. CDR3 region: CSARDGRAGVSQPQHF. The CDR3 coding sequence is TGCAGTGCTAGAGATGGCAGGGCAGGGGTCAGTCAGCCCCAGCATTTT.

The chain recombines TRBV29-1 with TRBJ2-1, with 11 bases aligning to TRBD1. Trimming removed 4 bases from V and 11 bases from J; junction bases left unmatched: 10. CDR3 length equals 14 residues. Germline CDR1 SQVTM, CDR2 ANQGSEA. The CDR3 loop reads CSVAGQGAPVQQFF. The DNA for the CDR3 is TGCAGCGTTGCTGGACAGGGGGCGCCGGTCCAGCAGTTCTTC.

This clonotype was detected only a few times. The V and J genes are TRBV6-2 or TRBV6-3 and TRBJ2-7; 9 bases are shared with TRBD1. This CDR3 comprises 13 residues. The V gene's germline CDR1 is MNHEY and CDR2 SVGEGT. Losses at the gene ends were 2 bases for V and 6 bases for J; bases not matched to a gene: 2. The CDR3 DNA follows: TGTGCCAGCAGTTACGACAGGGGGAGCGAGCAGTACTTC. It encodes CASSYDRGSEQYF.

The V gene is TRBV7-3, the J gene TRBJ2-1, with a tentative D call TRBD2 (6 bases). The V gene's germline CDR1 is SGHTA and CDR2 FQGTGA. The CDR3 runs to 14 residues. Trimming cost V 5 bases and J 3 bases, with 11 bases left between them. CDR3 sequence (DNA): TGTGCCAGCAGCCCTAGCGCATTCTACAATGAGCAGTTCTTC. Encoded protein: CASSPSAFYNEQFF.

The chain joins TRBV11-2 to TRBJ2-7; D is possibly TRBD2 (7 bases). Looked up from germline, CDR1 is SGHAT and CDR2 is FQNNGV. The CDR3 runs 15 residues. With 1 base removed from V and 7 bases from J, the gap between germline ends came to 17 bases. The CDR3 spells CASSLVGGDPKEQYF. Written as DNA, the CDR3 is TGTGCCAGCAGCTTAGTAGGGGGGGACCCCAAGGAGCAGTACTTC. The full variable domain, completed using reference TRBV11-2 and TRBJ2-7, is EAGVAQSPRYKIIEKRQSVAFWCNPISGHATLYWYQQILGQGPKLLIQFQNNGVVDDSQLPKDRFSAERLKGVDSTLKIQPAKLEDSAVYLCASSLVGGDPKEQYFGPGTRLTVT.

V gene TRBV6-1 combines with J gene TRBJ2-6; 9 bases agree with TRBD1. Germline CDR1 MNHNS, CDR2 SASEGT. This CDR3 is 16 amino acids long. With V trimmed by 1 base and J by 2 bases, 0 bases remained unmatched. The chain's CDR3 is CASSEGDRAGANVLTF. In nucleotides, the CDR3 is TGTGCCAGCAGTGAAGGGGACAGGGCTGGGGCCAACGTCCTGACTTTC.

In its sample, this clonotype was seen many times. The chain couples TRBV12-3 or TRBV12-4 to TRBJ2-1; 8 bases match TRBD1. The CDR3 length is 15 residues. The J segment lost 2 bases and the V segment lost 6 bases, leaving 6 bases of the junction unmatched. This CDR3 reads CASRGRTGTYNEQFF. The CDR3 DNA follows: TGTGCCAGCAGGGGTCGGACAGGGACCTACAATGAGCAGTTCTTC.

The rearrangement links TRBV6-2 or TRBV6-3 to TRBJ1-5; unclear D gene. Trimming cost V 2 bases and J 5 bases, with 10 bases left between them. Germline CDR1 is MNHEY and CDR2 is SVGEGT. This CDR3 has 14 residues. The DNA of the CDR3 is TGTGCCAGCAGTTACAACTCTGGGCATCAGCCCCAGCATTTT. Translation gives CASSYNSGHQPQHF.

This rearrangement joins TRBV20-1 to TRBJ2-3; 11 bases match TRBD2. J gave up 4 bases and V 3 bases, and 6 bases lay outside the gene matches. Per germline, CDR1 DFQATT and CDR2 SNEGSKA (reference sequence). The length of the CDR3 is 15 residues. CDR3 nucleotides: TGCAGTGCTAGCCGTACTAGCGGGAGACCAGATACGCAGTATTTT. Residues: CSASRTSGRPDTQYF.

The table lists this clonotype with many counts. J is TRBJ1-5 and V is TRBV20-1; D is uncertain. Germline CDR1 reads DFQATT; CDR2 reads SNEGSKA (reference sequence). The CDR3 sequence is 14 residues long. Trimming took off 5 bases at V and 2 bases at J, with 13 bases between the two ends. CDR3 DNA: TGCAGTGCTGGGGTGGGTGGCGGCAATCAGCCCCAGCATTTT. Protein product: CSAGVGGGNQPQHF.

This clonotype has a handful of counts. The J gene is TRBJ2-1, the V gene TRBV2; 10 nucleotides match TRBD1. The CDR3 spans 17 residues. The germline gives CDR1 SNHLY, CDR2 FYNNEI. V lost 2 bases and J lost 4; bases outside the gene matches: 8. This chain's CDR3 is CASSERLGGQGYNEQFF. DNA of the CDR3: TGTGCCAGCAGTGAACGACTTGGGGGACAGGGGTACAATGAGCAGTTCTTC. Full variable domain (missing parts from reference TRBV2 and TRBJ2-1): EPEVTQTPSHQVTQMGQEVILRCVPISNHLYFYWYRQILGQKVEFLVSFYNNEISEKSEIFDDQFSVERPDGSNFTLKIRSTKLEDSAMYFCASSERLGGQGYNEQFFGPGTRLTVL.

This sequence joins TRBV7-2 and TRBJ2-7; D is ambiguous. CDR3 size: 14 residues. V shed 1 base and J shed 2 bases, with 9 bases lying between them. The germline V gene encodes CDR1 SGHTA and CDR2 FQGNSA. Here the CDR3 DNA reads TGTGCCAGCAGCTTAGAGGTACAGACCTACGAGCAGTACTTC. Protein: CASSLEVQTYEQYF. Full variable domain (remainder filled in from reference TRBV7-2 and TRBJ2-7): GAGVSQSPSNKVTEKGKDVELRCDPISGHTALYWYRQSLGQGLEFLIYFQGNSAPDKSGLPSDRFSAERTGGSVSTLTIQRTQQEDSAVYLCASSLEVQTYEQYFGPGTRLTVT.

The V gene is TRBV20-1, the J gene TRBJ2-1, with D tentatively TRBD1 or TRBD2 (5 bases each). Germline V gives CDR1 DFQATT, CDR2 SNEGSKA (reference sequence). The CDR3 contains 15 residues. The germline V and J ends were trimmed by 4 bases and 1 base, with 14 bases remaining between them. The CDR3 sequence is CSATLWGRSYNEQFF. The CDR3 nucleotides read TGCAGTGCTACCTTATGGGGGAGATCCTACAATGAGCAGTTCTTC.

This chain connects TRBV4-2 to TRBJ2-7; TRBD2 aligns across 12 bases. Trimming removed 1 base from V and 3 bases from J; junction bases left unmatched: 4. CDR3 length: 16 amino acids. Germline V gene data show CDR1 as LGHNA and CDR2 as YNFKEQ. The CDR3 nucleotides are TGTGCCAGCAGCCAAGCCCGGACTAGCGGGGACTACGAGCAGTACTTC. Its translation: CASSQARTSGDYEQYF.

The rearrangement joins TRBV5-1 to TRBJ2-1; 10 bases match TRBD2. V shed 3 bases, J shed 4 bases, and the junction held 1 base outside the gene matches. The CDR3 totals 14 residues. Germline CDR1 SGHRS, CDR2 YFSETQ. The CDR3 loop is CASSSGLAYNEQFF. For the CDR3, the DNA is TGCGCCAGCAGCTCGGGACTAGCGTACAATGAGCAGTTCTTC. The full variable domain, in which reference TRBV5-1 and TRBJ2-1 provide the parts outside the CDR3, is KAGVTQTPRYLIKTRGQQVTLSCSPISGHRSVSWYQQTPGQGLQFLFEYFSETQRNKGNFPGRFSGRQFSNSRSEMNVSTLELGDSALYLCASSSGLAYNEQFFGPGTRLTVL.

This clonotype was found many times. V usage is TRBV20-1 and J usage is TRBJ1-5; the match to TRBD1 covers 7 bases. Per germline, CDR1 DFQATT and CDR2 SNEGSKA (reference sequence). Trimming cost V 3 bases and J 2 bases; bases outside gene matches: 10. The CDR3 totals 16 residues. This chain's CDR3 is CSASSILTGRNQPQHF. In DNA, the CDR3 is TGCAGTGCTAGCTCCATCCTGACAGGGCGCAATCAGCCCCAGCATTTT.

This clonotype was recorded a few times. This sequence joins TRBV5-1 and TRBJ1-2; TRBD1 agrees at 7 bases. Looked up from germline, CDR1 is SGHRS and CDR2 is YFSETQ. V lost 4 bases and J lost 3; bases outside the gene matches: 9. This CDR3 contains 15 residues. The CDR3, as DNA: TGCGCCAGCAGCCGGGGAGACAGGGCAGACTATGGCTACACCTTC. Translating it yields CASSRGDRADYGYTF.

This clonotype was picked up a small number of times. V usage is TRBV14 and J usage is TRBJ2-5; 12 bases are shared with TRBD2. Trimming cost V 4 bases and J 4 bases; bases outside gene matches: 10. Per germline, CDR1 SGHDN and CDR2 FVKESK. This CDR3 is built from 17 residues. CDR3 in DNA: TGTGCCAGCAGCCCGGGCCTAGCGGGAGGGCCGGGAGAGACCCAGTACTTC. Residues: CASSPGLAGGPGETQYF.

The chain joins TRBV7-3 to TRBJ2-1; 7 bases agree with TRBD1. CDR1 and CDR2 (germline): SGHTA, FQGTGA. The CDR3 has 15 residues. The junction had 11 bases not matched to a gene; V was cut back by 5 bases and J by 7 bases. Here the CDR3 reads CASSATGAFLNEQFF. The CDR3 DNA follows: TGTGCCAGCAGCGCTACAGGGGCTTTTCTAAATGAGCAGTTCTTC.

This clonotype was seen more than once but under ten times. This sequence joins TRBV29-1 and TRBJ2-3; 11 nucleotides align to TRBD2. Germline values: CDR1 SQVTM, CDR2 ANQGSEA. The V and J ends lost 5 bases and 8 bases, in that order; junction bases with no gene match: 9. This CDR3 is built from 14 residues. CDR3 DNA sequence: TGCAGCGTTTATTTAGCGGGAGGGCCGGGTACGCAGTATTTT. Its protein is CSVYLAGGPGTQYF.

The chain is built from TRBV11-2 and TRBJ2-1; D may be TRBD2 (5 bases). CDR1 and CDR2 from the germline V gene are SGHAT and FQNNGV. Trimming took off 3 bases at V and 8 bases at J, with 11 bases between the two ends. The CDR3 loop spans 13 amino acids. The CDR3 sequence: CASSFTLADEQFF. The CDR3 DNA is TGTGCCAGCAGCTTCACCCTAGCAGATGAGCAGTTCTTC.

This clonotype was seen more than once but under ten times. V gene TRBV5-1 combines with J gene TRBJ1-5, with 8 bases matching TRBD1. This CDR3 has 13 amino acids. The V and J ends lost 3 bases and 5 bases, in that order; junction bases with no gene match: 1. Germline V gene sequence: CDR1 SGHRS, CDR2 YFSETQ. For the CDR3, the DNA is TGCGCCAGCAGCTCGACAGGGGATCAGCCCCAGCATTTT. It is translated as CASSSTGDQPQHF.

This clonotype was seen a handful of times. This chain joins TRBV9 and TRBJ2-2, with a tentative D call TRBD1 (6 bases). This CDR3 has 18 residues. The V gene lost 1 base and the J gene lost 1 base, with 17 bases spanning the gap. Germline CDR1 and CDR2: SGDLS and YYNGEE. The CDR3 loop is CASSVTTYRDKNTGELFF. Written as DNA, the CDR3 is TGTGCCAGCAGCGTAACGACATACCGGGACAAGAACACCGGGGAGCTGTTTTTT.

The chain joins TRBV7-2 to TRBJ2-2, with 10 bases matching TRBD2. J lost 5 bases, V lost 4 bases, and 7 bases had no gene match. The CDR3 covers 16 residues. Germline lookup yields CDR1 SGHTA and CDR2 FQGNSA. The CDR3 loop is CASSSQIAGGTGELFF. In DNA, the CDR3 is TGTGCCAGCAGCTCCCAGATAGCGGGAGGTACCGGGGAGCTGTTTTTT.

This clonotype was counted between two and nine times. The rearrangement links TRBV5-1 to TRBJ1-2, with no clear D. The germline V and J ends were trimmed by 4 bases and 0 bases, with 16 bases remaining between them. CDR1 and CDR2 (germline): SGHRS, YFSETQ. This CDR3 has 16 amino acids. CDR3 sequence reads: CASSQGRTPTNYGYTF. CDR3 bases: TGCGCCAGCAGCCAAGGACGGACCCCGACTAACTATGGCTACACCTTC.